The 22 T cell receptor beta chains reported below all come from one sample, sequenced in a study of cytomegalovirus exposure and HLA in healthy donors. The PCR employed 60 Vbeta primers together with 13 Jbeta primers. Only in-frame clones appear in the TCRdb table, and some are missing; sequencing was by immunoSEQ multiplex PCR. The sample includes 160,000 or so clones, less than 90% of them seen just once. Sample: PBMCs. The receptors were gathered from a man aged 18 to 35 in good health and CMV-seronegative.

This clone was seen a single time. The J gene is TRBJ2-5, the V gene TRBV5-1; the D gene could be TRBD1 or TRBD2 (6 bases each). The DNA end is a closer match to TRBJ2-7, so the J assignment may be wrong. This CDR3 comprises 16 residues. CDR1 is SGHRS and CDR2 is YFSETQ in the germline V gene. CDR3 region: CASSLAGNSGGGEQYF. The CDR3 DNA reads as TGCGCCAGCAGCTTGGCCGGTAATAGCGGAGGGGGCGAGCAGTACTTC.

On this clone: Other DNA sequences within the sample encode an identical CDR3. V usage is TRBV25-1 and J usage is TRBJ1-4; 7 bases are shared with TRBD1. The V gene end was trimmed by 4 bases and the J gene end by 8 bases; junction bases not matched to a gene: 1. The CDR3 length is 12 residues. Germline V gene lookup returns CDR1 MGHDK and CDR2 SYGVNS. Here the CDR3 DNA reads TGTGCCAGCAGTGCAGGGGGAGAAAAACTGTTTTTT. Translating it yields CASSAGGEKLFF. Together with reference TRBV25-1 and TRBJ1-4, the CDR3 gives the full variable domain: EADIYQTPRYLVIGTGKKITLECSQTMGHDKMYWYQQDPGMELHLIHYSYGVNSTEKGDLSSESTVSRIRTEHFPLTLESARPSHTSQYLCASSAGGEKLFFGSGTQLSVL.

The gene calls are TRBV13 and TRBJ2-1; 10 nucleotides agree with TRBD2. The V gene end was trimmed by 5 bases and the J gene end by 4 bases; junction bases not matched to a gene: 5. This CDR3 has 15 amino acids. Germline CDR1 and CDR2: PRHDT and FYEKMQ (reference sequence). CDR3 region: CASSTQREGYNEQFF. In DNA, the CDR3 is TGTGCCAGCAGCACCCAGCGGGAGGGTTACAATGAGCAGTTCTTC.

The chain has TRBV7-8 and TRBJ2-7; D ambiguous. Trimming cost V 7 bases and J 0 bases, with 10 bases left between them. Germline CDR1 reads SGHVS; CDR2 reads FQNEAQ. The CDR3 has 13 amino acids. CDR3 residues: CASTRGNSYEQYF. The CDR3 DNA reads TGTGCCAGCACCCGAGGAAACTCCTACGAGCAGTACTTC.

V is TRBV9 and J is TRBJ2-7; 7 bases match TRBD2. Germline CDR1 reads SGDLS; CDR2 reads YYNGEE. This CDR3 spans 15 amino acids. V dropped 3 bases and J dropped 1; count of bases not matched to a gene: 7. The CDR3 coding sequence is TGTGCCAGCAGCGAGGGGACTACCAGATCCTACGAGCAGTACTTC. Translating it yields CASSEGTTRSYEQYF.

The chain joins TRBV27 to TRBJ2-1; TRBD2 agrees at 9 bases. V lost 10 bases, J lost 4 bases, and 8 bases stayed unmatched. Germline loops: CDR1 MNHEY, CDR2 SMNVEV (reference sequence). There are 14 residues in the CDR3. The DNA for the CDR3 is TGTGCCACCCGCCGACTAGCGGATTACAATGAGCAGTTCTTC. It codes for CATRRLADYNEQFF.

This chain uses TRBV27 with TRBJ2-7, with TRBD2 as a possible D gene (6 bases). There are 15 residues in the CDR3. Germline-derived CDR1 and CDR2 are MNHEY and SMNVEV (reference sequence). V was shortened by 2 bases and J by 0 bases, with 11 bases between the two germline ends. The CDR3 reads CASSLLRGNSYEQYF. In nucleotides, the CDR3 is TGTGCCAGCAGTTTACTTCGGGGGAACTCCTACGAGCAGTACTTC.

CDR3 sequence (DNA): TGTGCCAGCAGCTTAAGAGCCTACGAGCAGTACTTC. It translates to CASSLRAYEQYF. The V and J genes are TRBV7-9 and TRBJ2-7, with D unresolved. V was shortened by 2 bases and J by 2 bases, with 4 bases between the two germline ends. The CDR3 is made up of 12 amino acids. Germline assignment: CDR1 SEHNR and CDR2 FQNEAQ (reference sequence).

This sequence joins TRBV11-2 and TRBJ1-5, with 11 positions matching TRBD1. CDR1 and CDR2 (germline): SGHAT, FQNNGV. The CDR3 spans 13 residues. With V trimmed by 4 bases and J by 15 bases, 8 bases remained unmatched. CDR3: CASSSDRGLPVHF. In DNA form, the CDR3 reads TGTGCCAGCAGCTCGGACAGGGGGCTACCTGTGCATTTT.

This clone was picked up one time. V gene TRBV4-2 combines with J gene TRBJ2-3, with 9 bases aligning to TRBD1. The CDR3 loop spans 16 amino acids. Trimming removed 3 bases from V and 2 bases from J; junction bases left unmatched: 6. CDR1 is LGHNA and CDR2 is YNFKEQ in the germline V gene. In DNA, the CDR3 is TGTGCCAGCAGCCAGACAGGGGGGACCACCACAGATACGCAGTATTTT. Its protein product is CASSQTGGTTTDTQYF.

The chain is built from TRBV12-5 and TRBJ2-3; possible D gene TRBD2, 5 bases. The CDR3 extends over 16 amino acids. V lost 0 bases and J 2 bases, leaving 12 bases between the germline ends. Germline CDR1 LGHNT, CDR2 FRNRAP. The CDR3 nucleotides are TGTGCTAGTGGTTTGGTACTAGGAGACTTCACAGATACGCAGTATTTT. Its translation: CASGLVLGDFTDTQYF.

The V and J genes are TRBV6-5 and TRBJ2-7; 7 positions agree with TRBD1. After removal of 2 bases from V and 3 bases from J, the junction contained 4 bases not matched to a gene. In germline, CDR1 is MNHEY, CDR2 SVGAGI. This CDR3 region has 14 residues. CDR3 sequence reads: CASSYRGLRYEQYF. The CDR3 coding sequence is TGTGCCAGCAGTTACAGGGGGCTCCGCTACGAGCAGTACTTC.

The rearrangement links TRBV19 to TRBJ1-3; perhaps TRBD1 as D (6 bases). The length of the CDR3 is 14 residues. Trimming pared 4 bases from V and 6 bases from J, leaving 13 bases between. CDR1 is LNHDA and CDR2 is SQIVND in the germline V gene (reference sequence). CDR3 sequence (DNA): TGTGCCAGTAGTACCACGACAGGAGAAAACACCATATATTTT. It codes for CASSTTTGENTIYF.

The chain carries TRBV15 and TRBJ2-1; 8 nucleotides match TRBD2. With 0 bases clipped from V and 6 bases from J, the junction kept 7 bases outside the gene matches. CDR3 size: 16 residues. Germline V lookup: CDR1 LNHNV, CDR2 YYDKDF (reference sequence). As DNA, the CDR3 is TGTGCCACCAGCAGAGATCCAGCGGGGGTGGTCAATGAGCAGTTCTTC. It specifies CATSRDPAGVVNEQFF.

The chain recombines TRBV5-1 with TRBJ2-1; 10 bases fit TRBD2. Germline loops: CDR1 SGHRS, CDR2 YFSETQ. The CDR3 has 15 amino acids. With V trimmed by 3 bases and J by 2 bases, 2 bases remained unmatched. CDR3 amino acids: CASSSTSGTYNEQFF. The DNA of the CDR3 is TGCGCCAGCAGCTCTACTAGCGGGACCTACAATGAGCAGTTCTTC.

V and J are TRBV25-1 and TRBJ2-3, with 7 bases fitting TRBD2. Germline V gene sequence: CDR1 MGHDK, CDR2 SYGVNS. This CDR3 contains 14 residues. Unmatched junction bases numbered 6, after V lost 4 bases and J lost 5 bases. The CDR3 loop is CASSGLWGGDTQYF. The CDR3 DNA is TGTGCCAGCAGTGGGTTGTGGGGGGGAGATACGCAGTATTTT.

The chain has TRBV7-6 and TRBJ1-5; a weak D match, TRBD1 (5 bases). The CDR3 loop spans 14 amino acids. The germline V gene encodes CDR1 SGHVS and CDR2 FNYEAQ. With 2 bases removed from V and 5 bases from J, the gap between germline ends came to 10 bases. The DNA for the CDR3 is TGTGCCAGCAGCTTACCAGGGTACGATCAGCCCCAGCATTTT. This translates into CASSLPGYDQPQHF.

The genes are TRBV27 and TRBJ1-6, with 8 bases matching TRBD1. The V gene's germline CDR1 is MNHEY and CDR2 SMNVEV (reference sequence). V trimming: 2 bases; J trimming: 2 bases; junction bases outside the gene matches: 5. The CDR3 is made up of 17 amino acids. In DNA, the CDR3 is TGTGCCAGCAGTTTAGGACAGGGTGGGACCTATAATTCACCCCTCCACTTT. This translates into CASSLGQGGTYNSPLHF.

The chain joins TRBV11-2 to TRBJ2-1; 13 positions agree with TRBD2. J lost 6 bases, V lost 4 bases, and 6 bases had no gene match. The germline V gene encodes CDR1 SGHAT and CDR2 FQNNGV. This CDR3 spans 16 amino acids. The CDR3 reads CASSWTSGRGSNEQFF. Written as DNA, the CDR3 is TGTGCCAGCAGCTGGACTAGCGGGAGAGGCTCCAATGAGCAGTTCTTC.

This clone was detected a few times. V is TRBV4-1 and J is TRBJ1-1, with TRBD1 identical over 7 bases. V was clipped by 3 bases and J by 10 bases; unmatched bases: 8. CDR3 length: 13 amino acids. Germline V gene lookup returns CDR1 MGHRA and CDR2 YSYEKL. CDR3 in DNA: TGCGCCAGCAGCCACAACCACCCAGGGGGAGCTTTCTTT. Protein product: CASSHNHPGGAFF.

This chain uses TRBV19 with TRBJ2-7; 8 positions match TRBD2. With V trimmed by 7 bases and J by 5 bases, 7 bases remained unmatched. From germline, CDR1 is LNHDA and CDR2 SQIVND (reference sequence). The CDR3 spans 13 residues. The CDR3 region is CASTLSGEDEQYF. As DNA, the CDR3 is TGTGCCAGTACCCTTAGCGGGGAGGACGAGCAGTACTTC.

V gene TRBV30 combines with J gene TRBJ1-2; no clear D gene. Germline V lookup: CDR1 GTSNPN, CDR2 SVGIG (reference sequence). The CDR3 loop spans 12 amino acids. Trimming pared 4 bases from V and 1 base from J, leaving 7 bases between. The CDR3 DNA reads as TGTGCCTGGAACGAGGGTAACTATGGCTACACCTTC. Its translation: CAWNEGNYGYTF.